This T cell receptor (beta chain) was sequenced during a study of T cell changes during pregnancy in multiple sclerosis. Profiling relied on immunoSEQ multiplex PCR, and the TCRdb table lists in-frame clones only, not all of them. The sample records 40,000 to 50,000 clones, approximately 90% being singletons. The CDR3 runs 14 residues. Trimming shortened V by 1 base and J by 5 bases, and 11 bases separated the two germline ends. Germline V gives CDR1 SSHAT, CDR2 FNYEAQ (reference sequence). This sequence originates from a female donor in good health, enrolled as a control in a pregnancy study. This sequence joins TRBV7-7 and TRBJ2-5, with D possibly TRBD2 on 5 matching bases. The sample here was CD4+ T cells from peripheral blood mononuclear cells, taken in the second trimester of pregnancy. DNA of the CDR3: TGTGCCAGCAGCTTAGGAACTAGTCGGGAGACCCAGTACTTC. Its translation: CASSLGTSRETQYF. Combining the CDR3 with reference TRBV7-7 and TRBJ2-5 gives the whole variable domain GAGVSQSPRYKVTKRGQDVTLRCDPISSHATLYWYQQALGQGPEFLTYFNYEAQPDKSGLPSDRFSAERPEGSISTLTIQRTEQRDSAMYRCASSLGTSRETQYFGPGTRLLVL.